Listed below are T cell receptor beta chains from one sample, sequenced in a study of blood T cell repertoires in COVID-19. Sequencing used immunoSEQ multiplex PCR; TCRdb keeps in-frame clones, though not all of them. The table has around 250,000 clones, about four fifths seen once. The source material was peripheral blood. Receptor source: a woman aged 40 to 55 who had recovered from COVID-19. Each CDR3 is given with its conserved first and last residue. Fields, in order: CDR3 length, V gene, clone size, J gene, D gene, CDR3 protein, CDR3 DNA. The D gene is left open where the match is weak. Expanded clones get a size class; other rows say once, few or many, or leave the size out.

>14|TRBV4-1|-|TRBJ1-5|-
CASFRVRLRIAQHF
TGCGCCAGCTTCCGCGTGAGACTCCGTATTGCCCAGCATTTT
>15|TRBV29-1|-|TRBJ2-2|TRBD2
CSVTKPSGAYGELFF
TGCAGCGTTACTAAACCTAGCGGGGCGTACGGGGAGCTGTTTTTT
>14|TRBV5-4|few|TRBJ1-6|TRBD1
CASRVNRGDSPLHF
TGTGCCAGCAGGGTAAACAGGGGAGATTCACCCCTCCACTTT
>14|TRBV30|once|TRBJ2-7|TRBD1
CAWIRGTDTYEQYF
TGTGCCTGGATTAGAGGGACAGACACCTACGAGCAGTACTTC
>13|TRBV5-1|-|TRBJ1-3|-
CASSSFGGNTIYF
TGCGCCAGCAGCTCGTTCGGTGGAAACACCATATATTTT
>16|TRBV5-1|once|TRBJ2-7|TRBD2
CASSFLPGLAESEQYF
TGCGCCAGCAGCTTTCTACCGGGACTAGCGGAATCCGAGCAGTACTTC
>13|TRBV9|-|TRBJ2-3|-
CASREQGSDTQYF
TGTGCCAGCAGAGAGCAGGGATCGGATACGCAGTATTTT
>13|TRBV7-8|-|TRBJ2-2|TRBD1
CATRGTGAGELFF
TGTGCCACAAGGGGAACAGGGGCCGGGGAGCTGTTTTTT
>14|TRBV7-8|-|TRBJ2-5|-
CASSLVRGGGTQYF
TGTGCCAGCAGCTTAGTTAGGGGGGGCGGGACCCAGTACTTC
>17|TRBV3-1/TRBV3-2|-|TRBJ2-2|-
CASSPGGTPKNTGELFF
TGTGCCAGCAGCCCTGGGGGGACGCCGAAGAACACCGGGGAGCTGTTTTTT
>15|TRBV7-6|-|TRBJ2-2|TRBD2
CASSLSSGGDGELFF
TGTGCCAGCAGCTTATCTAGCGGGGGCGACGGGGAGCTGTTTTTT
>16|TRBV6-6|-|TRBJ2-3|-
CASSNGGQGLPDTQYF
TGTGCCAGCAGCAATGGGGGCCAAGGGTTACCAGATACGCAGTATTTT
>17|TRBV7-9|-|TRBJ2-5|TRBD2
CASSSGTSGGYQETQYF
TGTGCCAGCAGCTCCGGGACTAGCGGGGGGTACCAAGAGACCCAGTACTTC
>13|TRBV12-3/TRBV12-4|-|TRBJ2-1|-
CASASQGTNEQFF
TGTGCCAGCGCCTCACAGGGTACGAATGAGCAGTTCTTC
>14|TRBV6-1|few|TRBJ2-7|TRBD2
CAASGGAKPYEQYF
TGTGCCGCAAGCGGGGGGGCGAAACCCTACGAGCAGTACTTC
>14|TRBV11-2|-|TRBJ2-3|-
CASSPAINSDTQYF
TGTGCCAGCAGCCCCGCTATTAACTCAGATACGCAGTATTTT
>17|TRBV27|-|TRBJ1-2|-
CASSFKTSSTANYGYTF
TGTGCCAGCAGTTTCAAGACATCTTCGACGGCTAACTATGGCTACACCTTC
>17|TRBV11-2|-|TRBJ1-1|-
CASSLVLIRTANTEAFF
TGTGCCAGCAGCTTAGTTTTAATCCGGACAGCGAACACTGAAGCTTTCTTT
>15|TRBV28|few|TRBJ2-1|TRBD1
CASSSRDRGQNEQFF
TGTGCCAGCAGTTCCCGGGACAGGGGGCAAAATGAGCAGTTCTTC
>21|TRBV15|-|TRBJ2-4|-
CATSRDSWVVLGGSAKNIQYF
TGTGCCACCAGCAGAGATAGTTGGGTTGTTCTAGGAGGTTCAGCCAAAAACATTCAGTACTTC
>14|TRBV28|-|TRBJ2-7|TRBD1
CASHRGQGAYEQYF
TGTGCCAGTCACAGGGGCCAGGGGGCCTACGAGCAGTACTTC
>13|TRBV5-8|-|TRBJ1-5|-
CASSLGHYQPQHF
TGTGCCAGCAGCTTGGGACACTATCAGCCCCAGCATTTT
>14|TRBV24-1|-|TRBJ2-3|TRBD2
CATSDSGGADTQYF
TGTGCCACCAGTGATTCCGGGGGGGCAGATACGCAGTATTTT
>19|TRBV6-1|once|TRBJ2-7|TRBD2
CASSGKGTSGGARWNEQYF
TGTGCCAGCAGTGGAAAGGGGACTAGCGGGGGGGCCAGGTGGAACGAGCAGTACTTC
>16|TRBV10-1|-|TRBJ2-3|TRBD1
CASSGGQGISTDTQYF
TGCGCCAGCAGTGGCGGACAGGGAATTAGCACAGATACGCAGTATTTT
>17|TRBV19|-|TRBJ1-5|-
CASSIDLLRQFNQPQHF
TGTGCCAGTAGTATAGATTTATTGAGACAATTCAATCAGCCCCAGCATTTT
>14|TRBV5-5|-|TRBJ2-7|TRBD1
CASSRVGQGYEQYF
TGTGCCAGCAGCAGGGTTGGACAGGGTTACGAGCAGTACTTC
>15|TRBV5-6|once|TRBJ1-5|-
CASSLGQGVNQPQHF
TGTGCCAGCAGCTTGGGGCAGGGCGTAAATCAGCCCCAGCATTTT
>17|TRBV4-1|many|TRBJ2-3|-
CASSQVLVRGGTDTQYF
TGCGCCAGCAGCCAGGTACTAGTGAGAGGTGGGACAGATACGCAGTATTTT
>15|TRBV11-2|-|TRBJ2-1|-
CASSFGGSSYNEQFF
TGTGCCAGCAGCTTCGGGGGTAGCTCCTACAATGAGCAGTTCTTC
>15|TRBV7-2|-|TRBJ1-5|TRBD1
CASSSWTGENQPQHF
TGTGCCAGCAGCTCCTGGACAGGTGAGAATCAGCCCCAGCATTTT
>12|TRBV25-1|-|TRBJ2-7|-
CASRVQGEEQYF
TGTGCCAGCAGGGTACAGGGAGAAGAGCAGTACTTC
>15|TRBV3-1/TRBV3-2|-|TRBJ2-7|TRBD2
CASSHSTSGRGEQYF
TGTGCCAGCAGCCACTCGACTAGCGGTCGGGGCGAGCAGTACTTC
>16|TRBV11-2|-|TRBJ1-1|TRBD1
CASSLAFGQGSTEAFF
TGTGCCAGCAGCTTAGCATTCGGACAGGGGAGCACTGAAGCTTTCTTT
>13|TRBV19|few|TRBJ1-5|-
CASSMTALQPQHF
TGTGCCAGTAGTATGACTGCCCTACAGCCCCAGCATTTT
>15|TRBV7-2|few|TRBJ2-7|TRBD1
CASSLGDRVVVEQYF
TGTGCCAGCAGCTTAGGGGACAGGGTCGTGGTCGAGCAGTACTTC
>15|TRBV5-1|-|TRBJ2-7|TRBD2
CASSAGLAGGYEQYF
TGCGCCAGCAGTGCCGGACTAGCGGGGGGATACGAGCAGTACTTC
>15|TRBV28|-|TRBJ2-7|-
CASSAPPRSSYEQYF
TGTGCCAGCAGTGCCCCCCCGAGGAGCTCCTACGAGCAGTACTTC
>16|TRBV7-9|-|TRBJ2-2|TRBD1
CASSPGTAKNTGELFF
TGTGCCAGCAGCCCTGGGACAGCAAAGAACACCGGGGAGCTGTTTTTT
>17|TRBV5-1|-|TRBJ2-7|TRBD1
CASFRSPGTGAAREQYF
TGCGCCAGCTTTAGAAGTCCAGGGACAGGAGCCGCGAGGGAGCAGTACTTC
>11|TRBV19|-|TRBJ1-4|-
CASKDSEKLFF
TGTGCCAGTAAGGACAGTGAAAAACTGTTTTTT
>14|TRBV6-5|-|TRBJ1-1|-
CASSYSSGWTEAFF
TGTGCCAGCAGTTACTCGAGCGGGTGGACTGAAGCTTTCTTT
>11|TRBV30|-|TRBJ2-3|-
CAWTPLDTQYF
TGTGCCTGGACTCCCCTCGATACGCAGTATTTT
>17|TRBV28|once|TRBJ2-3|TRBD2
CASSREGLAGSTDTQYF
TGTGCCAGCAGTAGAGAGGGACTAGCGGGGAGCACAGATACGCAGTATTTT
>15|TRBV13|-|TRBJ1-4|TRBD1
CASSSRQGANEKLFF
TGTGCCAGCAGCTCGAGACAGGGAGCTAATGAAAAACTGTTTTTT
>14|TRBV5-5|-|TRBJ1-1|-
CASSLTQGLTEAFF
TGTGCCAGCAGCTTGACCCAGGGTTTGACTGAAGCTTTCTTT
>14|TRBV2|-|TRBJ2-1|-
CASRGESSYNEQFF
TGTGCCAGCAGGGGAGAGAGCTCCTACAATGAGCAGTTCTTC